The sequence of this TCR beta chain was determined in a study of blood T cell repertoires in COVID-19. Study-wide context: Samples of COVID-19 (acute and convalescent) were obtained from the United States, Italy and Spain.

Method: immunoSEQ multiplex PCR; TCRdb's copy keeps in-frame clones and lacks some. This table holds hundreds of thousands of clones, about 88% found once. Per the germline V gene, CDR1 is LNHNV and CDR2 is YYDKDF (reference sequence). The CDR3 has 13 residues. Trimming removed 11 bases at V and 0 bases at J, with 11 bases between. The J gene is TRBJ1-5, the V gene TRBV15; unclear D gene. This sequence originates from a man aged 25 to 40 with acute COVID-19. The sequencing sample was made of PBMCs or T cells enriched from blood (not recorded which). Here the CDR3 DNA reads TGTGCCTCCGGCCGGGTTAGCAATCAGCCCCAGCATTTT. This sequence encodes CASGRVSNQPQHF.